The 2 T cell receptor beta chains below all came from one sample that was sequenced in a study of blood T cell repertoires in COVID-19. Repertoires were generated with immunoSEQ multiplex PCR, while TCRdb's copy carries only in-frame clones and drops some. The sample contains about 50,000 clones, roughly 83% of which appear only once. What was sequenced was peripheral blood. These receptors were obtained from an older woman with acute or convalescent COVID-19.

The V and J genes are TRBV5-5 and TRBJ1-5; unclear D gene. Germline CDR1 is SGHKS and CDR2 is YYEKEE (reference sequence). The CDR3 is 15 residues long. V was cut by 3 bases and J by 4 bases, with 14 bases left in between. The chain's CDR3 is CASSSQQIPNQPQHF. CDR3 DNA sequence: TGTGCCAGCAGCTCACAGCAAATCCCGAATCAGCCCCAGCATTTT.

The chain has TRBV2 and TRBJ2-3, with 13 bases identical to TRBD2. The V gene's germline CDR1 is SNHLY and CDR2 FYNNEI. This CDR3 region has 16 residues. V lost 5 bases to trimming and J lost 1 base; unmatched junction nucleotides: 3. The CDR3 loop reads CASSRLAGGRTDTQYF. CDR3 sequence (DNA): TGTGCCAGCAGTAGACTAGCGGGGGGCCGCACAGATACGCAGTATTTT.